The 27 T cell receptor beta chains listed next were all sequenced from one sample in a study of T cell repertoires in cytomegalovirus infection. TCRdb called the reads again in MiXCR, with one record for every CDR3 protein. The sample lists approximately 500,000 distinct CDR3 sequences, 15% to 20% occurring once. The sequenced sample consisted of CD8+ T cells from PBMCs. Receptors originate from a human donor in good health (CMV status not recorded). Some clones in this sample may be carry-over from other donors' samples.

On this clonotype itself: A much larger clone differs from this one at a single base, so this may be a read error. This sequence joins TRBV6-5 and TRBJ2-2, with 10 bases matching TRBD2. Germline lookup yields CDR1 MNHEY and CDR2 SVGAGI. The CDR3 is 17 residues long. V was clipped by 1 base and J by 7 bases; unmatched bases: 9. DNA of the CDR3: TGTGCCAGCAGTTACTTCCCCCCTAGCGGGAGTTTCGGGGAGCTGTTTTTT. Protein: CASSYFPPSGSFGELFF.

The table lists this clonotype with many counts. This chain uses TRBV12-3 or TRBV12-4 with TRBJ2-2; the D gene could be TRBD1 or TRBD2 (7 bases each). This CDR3 is 16 amino acids long. V lost 5 bases and J lost 3, with 16 bases in between. The CDR3 loop is CASSLSGGVDTGELFF. For the CDR3, the DNA is TGTGCCAGCAGTCTCTCAGGGGGGGTTGACACCGGGGAGCTGTTTTTT.

This clonotype appeared a few times. The chain couples TRBV29-1 to TRBJ1-6; D not certain. This CDR3 has 13 residues. V gave up 7 bases and J gave up 9 bases, with 16 bases separating them. The germline V gene has CDR1 SQVTM and CDR2 ANQGSEA. CDR3 DNA: TGCAGCGGGCAGGAACGGTATGGTTCACCCCTCCACTTT. It is translated as CSGQERYGSPLHF.

This clonotype was seen at least ten times. This clone may be a read error of a much larger clone one base away. The V and J genes are TRBV5-4 and TRBJ2-1; D uncertain. V was trimmed by 2 bases and J by 2 bases, leaving 2 bases between them. The CDR3 consists of 12 residues. CDR1 is SGHNT and CDR2 is YYREEE in the germline V gene (reference sequence). The CDR3 DNA is TGTGCCAGCAGCTTCGCCTACAATGAGCAGTTCTTC. Translating gives CASSFAYNEQFF. Full variable domain (outside the CDR3, taken from reference TRBV5-4 and TRBJ2-1): ETGVTQSPTHLIKTRGQQVTLRCSSQSGHNTVSWYQQALGQGPQFIFQYYREEENGRGNFPPRFSGLQFPNYSSELNVNALELDDSALYLCASSFAYNEQFFGPGTRLTVL.

This clonotype came up many times. V usage is TRBV7-3 and J usage is TRBJ2-7; no clear D. This CDR3 contains 13 residues. Germline CDR1 reads SGHTA; CDR2 reads FQGTGA. The V gene lost 2 bases and the J gene lost 5 bases, with 10 bases spanning the gap. CDR3 sequence: CASSLEVAHEQYF. The CDR3, as DNA: TGTGCCAGCAGCTTAGAGGTTGCCCACGAGCAGTACTTC.

This chain uses TRBV10-3 with TRBJ1-3; D is undetermined. The germline V gene encodes CDR1 ENHRY and CDR2 SYGVKD. The CDR3 consists of 15 residues. The V gene lost 2 bases and the J gene lost 4 bases, with 12 bases spanning the gap. CDR3 in amino acids: CAISEGDLWGNTIYF. The CDR3 DNA reads as TGTGCCATCAGTGAGGGGGATCTCTGGGGAAACACCATATATTTT.

The rearrangement joins TRBV12-3 or TRBV12-4 to TRBJ1-2, with TRBD1 matching over 7 bases. This CDR3 contains 13 residues. Trimming removed 8 bases from V and 7 bases from J; junction bases left unmatched: 10. In DNA, the CDR3 is TGTGCCAGCGTTCGGGACAGTGGATCTGGCTACACCTTC. Translated: CASVRDSGSGYTF.

There are many counts of this clonotype. The chain is built from TRBV12-3 or TRBV12-4 and TRBJ2-1; D might be TRBD1 (6 bases). The CDR3 loop spans 21 amino acids. Trimming took off 5 bases at V and 2 bases at J, with 31 bases between the two ends. The CDR3 here is CASSPPLDSGFAGGTYNEQFF. The CDR3 nucleotides are TGTGCCAGCAGTCCCCCTTTGGACAGCGGCTTTGCTGGGGGCACCTACAATGAGCAGTTCTTC.

This clonotype was recorded at least ten times. The chain carries TRBV27 and TRBJ2-7; 7 bases are a match to TRBD2. The CDR3 contains 13 residues. The ends lost 5 bases at V and 2 bases at J; junction bases unmatched: 3. Germline loops: CDR1 MNHEY, CDR2 SMNVEV (reference sequence). The CDR3 region is CASSQSGTYEQYF. CDR3 nucleotide sequence: TGTGCCAGCAGTCAAAGCGGGACCTACGAGCAGTACTTC.

This clonotype was detected ten times or more. V gene TRBV7-8 combines with J gene TRBJ2-1; no definite D call. The CDR3 is made up of 13 amino acids. The ends were cut back, 1 base at V and 6 bases at J, with 7 bases in the middle. Germline CDR1 SGHVS, CDR2 FQNEAQ. CDR3 residues: CASSLVLINEQFF. For the CDR3, the DNA is TGTGCCAGCAGCTTAGTACTAATCAATGAGCAGTTCTTC.

At least ten counts were recorded for this clonotype. V is TRBV6-5 and J is TRBJ2-3, with D possibly matching TRBD1 (6 bases). The V end was cut by 0 bases, the J end by 13 bases, with 14 bases between. The CDR3 consists of 13 residues. Germline loops: CDR1 MNHEY, CDR2 SVGAGI. The CDR3 sequence is CASSYSTGKPKYF. The CDR3 DNA sequence: TGTGCCAGCAGTTACTCGACAGGCAAACCCAAGTATTTT.

The rearrangement joins TRBV27 to TRBJ1-1; a weak D match, TRBD1 (5 bases). CDR1 is MNHEY and CDR2 is SMNVEV in the germline V gene (reference sequence). The CDR3 is made up of 16 amino acids. The V gene lost 4 bases and the J gene lost 2 bases, with 17 bases spanning the gap. In nucleotides, the CDR3 is TGTGCCAGCAGTTCTCCGGGGCGCTACCCAAACACTGAAGCTTTCTTT. Amino acid sequence: CASSSPGRYPNTEAFF.

This clonotype has just a few counts. J is TRBJ1-1 and V is TRBV5-1, with D maybe TRBD1 (5 bases). With 3 bases removed from V and 0 bases from J, the gap between germline ends came to 15 bases. This CDR3 has 16 residues. Looked up from germline, CDR1 is SGHRS and CDR2 is YFSETQ. CDR3 in amino acids: CASSSGTAFLNTEAFF. The CDR3 nucleotides read TGCGCCAGCAGCTCAGGGACGGCGTTCCTGAACACTGAAGCTTTCTTT.

This clonotype was counted between two and nine times. The chain recombines TRBV4-2 with TRBJ2-3; TRBD2 matches 8 bases. V lost 0 bases, J lost 5 bases, and 7 bases stayed unmatched. The CDR3 covers 16 residues. Germline V gene sequence: CDR1 LGHNA, CDR2 YNFKEQ. The CDR3 region is CASSQETTGGLDTQYF. DNA for the CDR3: TGTGCCAGCAGCCAAGAGACGACGGGGGGGCTAGATACGCAGTATTTT.

A remark on this clonotype: Since a much larger clone is just one base distant, this may be a read error. This chain uses TRBV10-3 with TRBJ1-2; tentatively, D is TRBD1 (5 bases). Per germline, CDR1 ENHRY and CDR2 SYGVKD. This CDR3 region has 15 residues. Deletions cut 2 bases from V and 6 bases from J, with 16 bases between. CDR3 DNA sequence: TGTGCCATCAGTGAGACACGGGGGACTTTCGATGGCTACACCTTC. It yields the protein CAISETRGTFDGYTF.

This clonotype came up a few times. The chain links TRBV5-5 to TRBJ1-5; weak D call: TRBD1 (6 bases). CDR1 and CDR2 from the germline V gene are SGHKS and YYEKEE (reference sequence). V shed 0 bases and J shed 6 bases, with 13 bases lying between them. This CDR3 region has 15 residues. CDR3 coding DNA: TGTGCCAGCAGCTTGGACGGGGGCTCGGGTCAGCCCCAGCATTTT. Amino acid sequence: CASSLDGGSGQPQHF.

This clonotype was detected many times. The genes are TRBV7-3 and TRBJ2-7, with 7 positions matching TRBD2. Germline CDR1 SGHTA, CDR2 FQGTGA. V lost 5 bases and J lost 5; bases outside the gene matches: 9. This CDR3 is built from 14 residues. In nucleotides, the CDR3 is TGTGCCAGCAGCCTAATCCCCGGGACTAACGAGCAGTACTTC. Protein product: CASSLIPGTNEQYF.

This clonotype occurred many times. The chain recombines TRBV2 with TRBJ1-2; tentative D call: TRBD1 (6 bases). Germline V gives CDR1 SNHLY, CDR2 FYNNEI. V was shortened by 8 bases and J by 8 bases, with 12 bases between the two germline ends. The length of the CDR3 is 11 residues. The CDR3 region is CASAGAGGYTF. The CDR3 DNA reads TGTGCCAGCGCAGGGGCTGGGGGCTACACCTTC.

This clonotype has only a few counts. This rearrangement joins TRBV19 to TRBJ2-1; the D gene is possibly TRBD2 (8 bases). Per the germline V gene, CDR1 is LNHDA and CDR2 is SQIVND (reference sequence). Trimming left V 5 bases short and J 3 bases short, with 17 bases between. The CDR3 length is 16 residues. The DNA of the CDR3 is TGTGCCAGTAGTCCCAGGGGGACTAGTATCTACAATGAGCAGTTCTTC. Protein sequence: CASSPRGTSIYNEQFF.

V gene TRBV5-5 combines with J gene TRBJ2-7, with D possibly TRBD1 on 6 matching bases. V lost 0 bases and J lost 2, with 12 bases in between. This CDR3 spans 15 amino acids. The germline V gene has CDR1 SGHKS and CDR2 YYEKEE (reference sequence). CDR3 nucleotides: TGTGCCAGCAGCTTGGACAGGGAAAGACCCTACGAGCAGTACTTC. This codes for CASSLDRERPYEQYF.

This clonotype was seen ten or more times. V usage is TRBV7-9 and J usage is TRBJ2-1, with TRBD2 matching 7 bases. Germline V lookup: CDR1 SEHNR, CDR2 FQNEAQ (reference sequence). Trimming at V came to 6 bases and at J to 0 bases, leaving 2 bases not matched to a gene. This CDR3 region has 14 residues. The CDR3 sequence: CASRSGDSYNEQFF. The DNA of the CDR3 is TGTGCCAGCAGGAGCGGGGACTCCTACAATGAGCAGTTCTTC.

The CDR3 spells CSARVGQGANEQYF. For the CDR3, the DNA is TGCAGTGCTAGAGTGGGACAGGGGGCCAACGAGCAGTACTTC. The V gene is TRBV20-1, the J gene TRBJ2-7; TRBD1 agrees at 12 bases. The J segment lost 5 bases and the V segment lost 1 base, leaving 3 bases of the junction unmatched. Germline CDR1 and CDR2: DFQATT and SNEGSKA (reference sequence). The CDR3 spans 14 residues.

This chain joins TRBV9 and TRBJ2-5; 10 bases agree with TRBD2. V dropped 3 bases and J dropped 3; count of bases not matched to a gene: 2. In germline, CDR1 is SGDLS, CDR2 YYNGEE. This CDR3 has 14 residues. The CDR3 is CASSAAGGKETQYF. DNA of the CDR3: TGTGCCAGCAGCGCAGCGGGGGGGAAAGAGACCCAGTACTTC.

This clonotype was picked up many times. The rearrangement uses TRBV11-2 and TRBJ2-7; either TRBD1 or TRBD2 may fit D (5 bases each). V was trimmed by 1 base and J by 3 bases, leaving 13 bases between them. Germline CDR1 SGHAT, CDR2 FQNNGV. The CDR3 is 15 residues long. The chain's CDR3 is CASSLGSGRIYEQYF. In DNA, the CDR3 is TGTGCCAGCAGCTTAGGTTCGGGACGGATCTACGAGCAGTACTTC.

This clonotype was seen more than once but under ten times. The genes are TRBV28 and TRBJ2-3; 10 positions agree with TRBD2. The germline gives CDR1 MDHEN, CDR2 SYDVKM. J lost 1 base, V lost 3 bases, and 16 bases had no gene match. The CDR3 sequence is 20 residues long. The CDR3 nucleotides read TGTGCCAGCAGTTTTACTTCCGGGACTAGCGATTTATTCGGCACAGATACGCAGTATTTT. Translation: CASSFTSGTSDLFGTDTQYF.

This clonotype was picked up many times. The genes are TRBV19 and TRBJ2-1, with 12 bases lining up with TRBD2. V shed 3 bases, J shed 12 bases, and the junction held 3 bases outside the gene matches. The CDR3 is 13 amino acids. Germline V gives CDR1 LNHDA, CDR2 SQIVND (reference sequence). CDR3: CASSIGLAGSQFF. The CDR3 DNA follows: TGTGCCAGTAGTATTGGACTAGCGGGGTCGCAGTTCTTC.

Concerning this clonotype itself: The junction does not match germline at one end; this may be a read error. The chain carries TRBV7-9 and TRBJ2-7; unclear D gene. The CDR3 runs to 13 residues. The V gene's germline CDR1 is SEHNR and CDR2 FQNEAQ (reference sequence). The CDR3 is CARSLAERYDQYF. DNA of the CDR3: TGTGCCAGAAGCTTAGCCGAGAGGTACGATCAGTACTTC. The full variable domain, its missing parts supplied by reference TRBV7-9 and TRBJ2-7, is DTGVSQNPRHKITKRGQNVTFRCDPISEHNRLYWYRQTLGQGPEFLTYFQNEAQLEKSRLLSDRFSAERPKGSFSTLEIQRTEQGDSAMYLCARSLAERYDQYFGPGTRLTVT.